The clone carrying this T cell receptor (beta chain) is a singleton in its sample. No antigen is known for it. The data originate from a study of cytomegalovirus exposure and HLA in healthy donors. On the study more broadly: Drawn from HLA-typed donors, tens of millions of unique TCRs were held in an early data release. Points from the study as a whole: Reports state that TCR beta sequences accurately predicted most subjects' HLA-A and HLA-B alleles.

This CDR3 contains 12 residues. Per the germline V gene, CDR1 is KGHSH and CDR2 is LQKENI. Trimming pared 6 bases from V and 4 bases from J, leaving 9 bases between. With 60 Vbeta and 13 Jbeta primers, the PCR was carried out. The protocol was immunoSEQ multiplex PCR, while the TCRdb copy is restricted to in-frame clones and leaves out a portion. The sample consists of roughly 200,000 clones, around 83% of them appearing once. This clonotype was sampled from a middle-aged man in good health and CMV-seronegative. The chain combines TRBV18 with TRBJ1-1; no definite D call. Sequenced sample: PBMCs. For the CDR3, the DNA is TGTGCCAGCTCGCAGGAGGGCACTGAAGCTTTCTTT. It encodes CASSQEGTEAFF. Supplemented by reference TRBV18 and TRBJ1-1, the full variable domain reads NAGVMQNPRHLVRRRGQEARLRCSPMKGHSHVYWYRQLPEEGLKFMVYLQKENIIDESGMPKERFSAEFPKEGPSILRIQQVVRGDSAAYFCASSQEGTEAFFGQGTRLTVV.